This TCR beta chain is from a study of T cell responses to AZD1222 COVID-19 vaccine. Findings of the study overall: Close to half of all spike-specific TCRs reportedly target regions of the variants that are unmutated. Among AZD1222 vaccinees, only six or seven were seropositive at baseline. Mapped onto spike, vaccine-associated CD4 TCRs spanned it and were dominant at 160-218 and 743-854.

The CDR3 spans 17 residues. Per germline, CDR1 MNHNY and CDR2 SVGAGI (reference sequence). V was trimmed by 5 bases and J by 2 bases, leaving 19 bases between them. Researchers grouped second doses given at about 4 or about 12 weeks into one pool. About this clone: The antigen is not known.

Profiled with immunoSEQ multiplex PCR; TCRdb holds only in-frame clones, not every one. The sample contains 150,000 or so clones, 92% of which appear only once. The starting material was peripheral blood, obtained 28 days after the second AZD1222 dose. This sequence was found in an adult who received the AZD1222 COVID-19 vaccine. The chain is built from TRBV6-6 and TRBJ1-5; D gene ambiguous. CDR3 DNA: TGTGCCAGCAGTCCGCGAATCCTCTCCCGGCGCAATCAGCCCCAGCATTTT. Translated: CASSPRILSRRNQPQHF.